This T cell receptor (beta chain) is from a study of T cell repertoires in cytomegalovirus infection. In TCRdb, the reads were re-called with MiXCR into one record per CDR3 protein. The sample shows around 630,000 distinct CDR3 sequences, about 24% of them seen only once. The V gene's germline CDR1 is MDHEN and CDR2 SYDVKM. The CDR3 consists of 14 residues. Unmatched junction bases numbered 11, after V lost 11 bases and J lost 5 bases. The sequenced material came from CD8+ T cells from PBMCs. The V gene is TRBV28, the J gene TRBJ2-5, with 10 bases identical to TRBD2. This clonotype was obtained from a human donor in good health (CMV status not recorded). Some clones in this sample may be carry-over from other donors' samples. The CDR3 nucleotides read TGTGCCCTCCGGGAGCGGGGGGGACGTGAGACCCAGTACTTC. Its protein is CALRERGGRETQYF. The full variable domain, completed using reference TRBV28 and TRBJ2-5, is DVKVTQSSRYLVKRTGEKVFLECVQDMDHENMFWYRQDPGLGLRLIYFSYDVKMKEKGDIPEGYSVSREKKERFSLILESASTNQTSMYLCALRERGGRETQYFGPGTRLLVL.